Described below is a single T cell receptor beta chain sequence and its context. Antigen: not known. Produced via immunoSEQ multiplex PCR; TCRdb's table is partial and in-frame only. The profile shows tens of thousands of clones, 80% to 90% of them singletons. This specimen comes from a study of OX40 agonist ivuxolimab in advanced cancers. Study-level findings and limits: CD4+ and CD8+ blood T cells expanded clonally by week 6 at 0.1 to 3.0 mg/kg.

V shed 3 bases and J shed 4 bases, with 13 bases lying between them. The length of the CDR3 is 16 residues. CDR1 and CDR2 (germline): SGHTA, FQGNSA. This specimen consisted of CD4+ or CD8+ T cells sorted from blood, obtained in a trial of the OX40 agonist ivuxolimab. The receptor was isolated from an adult with an advanced solid tumor such as melanoma, head and neck, liver or kidney cancer. The chain links TRBV7-2 to TRBJ1-6; possibly TRBD1 for D (5 bases). DNA of the CDR3: TGTGCCAGCAGCTTCCCGGGGAGGGGATATAATTCACCCCTCCACTTT. Translation: CASSFPGRGYNSPLHF.